This T cell receptor beta chain was sequenced for a study of blood T cell repertoires in COVID-19. Study information: COVID-19 samples, acute and convalescent, were from the United States, Italy and Spain. The cDNA or gDNA used as material had been derived from T cells, B-cell-depleted T cells, or PBMCs.

How the authors handled the data: Estimated nucleated cell counts came from reference gene primer amplification. TCRdb's table, derived via immunoSEQ multiplex PCR, lists solely in-frame clones and lacks some. V, J and clone size are those of that table, while D and trimming were read from the DNA. This table holds about 130,000 clones, roughly three quarters found once. Trimming removed 4 bases at V and 4 bases at J, with 12 bases between. Per germline, CDR1 SGHDT and CDR2 YYEEEE. The CDR3 spans 13 residues. This clone was recorded only once. Sequencing input: peripheral blood. The chain couples TRBV5-6 to TRBJ2-7, with TRBD2 as a possible D gene (6 bases). The TCR sequence derives from a woman between 65 and 79 years old with COVID-19, enrolled during active disease. The CDR3 region has the DNA TGTGCCAGCAGCGCCGGCCGGGGGTACGAGCAGTACTTC. It encodes CASSAGRGYEQYF.